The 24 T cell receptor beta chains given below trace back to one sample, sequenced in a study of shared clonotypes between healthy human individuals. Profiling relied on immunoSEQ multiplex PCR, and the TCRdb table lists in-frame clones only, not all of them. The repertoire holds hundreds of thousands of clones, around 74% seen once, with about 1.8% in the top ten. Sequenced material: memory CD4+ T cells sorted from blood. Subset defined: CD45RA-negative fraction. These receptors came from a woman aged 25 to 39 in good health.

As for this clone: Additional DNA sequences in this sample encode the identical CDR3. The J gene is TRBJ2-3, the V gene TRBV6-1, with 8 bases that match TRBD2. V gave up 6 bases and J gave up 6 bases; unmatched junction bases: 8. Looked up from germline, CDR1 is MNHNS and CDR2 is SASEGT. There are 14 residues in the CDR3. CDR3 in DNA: TGTGCCAGCAGACCAGCGGGAGAGGGCGATACGCAGTATTTT. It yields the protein CASRPAGEGDTQYF.

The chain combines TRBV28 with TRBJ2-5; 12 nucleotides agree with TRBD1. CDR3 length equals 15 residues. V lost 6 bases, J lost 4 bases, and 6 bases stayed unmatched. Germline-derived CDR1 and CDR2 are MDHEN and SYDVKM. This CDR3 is CASRGGQGARETQYF. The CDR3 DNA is TGTGCCAGCAGGGGGGGACAGGGGGCGCGAGAGACCCAGTACTTC.

The CDR3 DNA reads as TGTGCCAGCACAATCTGGGTTGGGGGCCCAGATACGCAGTATTTT. Protein: CASTIWVGGPDTQYF. This rearrangement joins TRBV5-4 to TRBJ2-3; D may be TRBD1 (6 bases). Trimming left V 6 bases short and J 4 bases short, with 18 bases between. The V gene's germline CDR1 is SGHNT and CDR2 YYREEE (reference sequence). The CDR3 contains 15 residues.

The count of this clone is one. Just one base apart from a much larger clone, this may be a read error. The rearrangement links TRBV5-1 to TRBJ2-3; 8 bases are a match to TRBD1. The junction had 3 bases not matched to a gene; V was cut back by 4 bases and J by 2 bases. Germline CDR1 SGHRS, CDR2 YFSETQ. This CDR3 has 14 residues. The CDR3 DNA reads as TGCGCCAGCAGCCCGGGACAGGTCACAGATACGCAGTATTTT. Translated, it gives CASSPGQVTDTQYF. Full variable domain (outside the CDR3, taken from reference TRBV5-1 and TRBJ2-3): KAGVTQTPRYLIKTRGQQVTLSCSPISGHRSVSWYQQTPGQGLQFLFEYFSETQRNKGNFPGRFSGRQFSNSRSEMNVSTLELGDSALYLCASSPGQVTDTQYFGPGTRLTVL.

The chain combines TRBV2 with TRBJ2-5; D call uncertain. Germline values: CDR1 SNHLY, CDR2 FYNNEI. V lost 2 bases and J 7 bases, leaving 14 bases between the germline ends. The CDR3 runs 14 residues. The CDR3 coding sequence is TGTGCCAGCAGTGAAAGATTGCTCGTCCGGACCCAGTACTTC. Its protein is CASSERLLVRTQYF.

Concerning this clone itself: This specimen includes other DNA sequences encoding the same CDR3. DNA of the CDR3: TGTGCCAGCAGCGCCTCCTACGAGCAGTACTTC. Translating it yields CASSASYEQYF. The chain links TRBV2 to TRBJ2-7, with D unresolved. Trimming removed 6 bases at V and 0 bases at J, with 3 bases between. There are 11 residues in the CDR3. Germline V gene sequence: CDR1 SNHLY, CDR2 FYNNEI.

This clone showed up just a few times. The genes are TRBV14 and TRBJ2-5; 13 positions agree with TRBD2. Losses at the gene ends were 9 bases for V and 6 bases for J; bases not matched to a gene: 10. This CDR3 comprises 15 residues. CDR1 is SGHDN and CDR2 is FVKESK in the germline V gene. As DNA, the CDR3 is TGTGCCAGGGATGCCCTGACTAGCGGGAGGCAGACCCAGTACTTC. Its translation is CARDALTSGRQTQYF.

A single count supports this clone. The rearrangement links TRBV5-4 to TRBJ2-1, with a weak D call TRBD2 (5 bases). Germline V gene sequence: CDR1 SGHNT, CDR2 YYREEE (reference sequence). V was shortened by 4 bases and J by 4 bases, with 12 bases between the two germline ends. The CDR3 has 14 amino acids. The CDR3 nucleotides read TGTGCCAGCAGCGACCCTAGCAGTTACAATGAGCAGTTCTTC. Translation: CASSDPSSYNEQFF.

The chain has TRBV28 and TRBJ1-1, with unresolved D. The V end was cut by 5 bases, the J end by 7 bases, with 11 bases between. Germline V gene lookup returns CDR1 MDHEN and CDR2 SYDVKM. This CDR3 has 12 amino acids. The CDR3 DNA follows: TGTGCCAGCAGTGGGCTGTGGGGTGAAGCTTTCTTT. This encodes CASSGLWGEAFF.

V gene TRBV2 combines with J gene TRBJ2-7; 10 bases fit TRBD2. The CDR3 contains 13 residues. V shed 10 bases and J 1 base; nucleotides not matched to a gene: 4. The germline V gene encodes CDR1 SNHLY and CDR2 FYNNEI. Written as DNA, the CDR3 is TGTGCCACTCGTAGCGGGAGGTCCTACGAGCAGTACTTC. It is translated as CATRSGRSYEQYF. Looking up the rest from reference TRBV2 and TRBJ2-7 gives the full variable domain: EPEVTQTPSHQVTQMGQEVILRCVPISNHLYFYWYRQILGQKVEFLVSFYNNEISEKSEIFDDQFSVERPDGSNFTLKIRSTKLEDSAMYFCATRSGRSYEQYFGPGTRLTVT.

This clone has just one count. The CDR3 loop is CASSSPYGTSGILDEQFF. In DNA, the CDR3 is TGTGCCAGCAGCTCCCCCTATGGGACTAGCGGGATTCTGGATGAGCAGTTCTTC. V gene TRBV7-2 combines with J gene TRBJ2-1, with 13 bases matching TRBD2. Losses at the gene ends were 4 bases for V and 8 bases for J; bases not matched to a gene: 14. Germline V gene sequence: CDR1 SGHTA, CDR2 FQGNSA. The CDR3 is 18 residues long.

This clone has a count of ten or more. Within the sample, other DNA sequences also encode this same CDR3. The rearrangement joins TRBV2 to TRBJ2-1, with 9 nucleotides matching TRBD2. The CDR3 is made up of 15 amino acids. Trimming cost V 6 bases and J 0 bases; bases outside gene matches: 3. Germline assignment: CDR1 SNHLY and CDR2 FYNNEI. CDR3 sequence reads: CASSYSGSSYNEQFF. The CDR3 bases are TGTGCCAGCAGCTATAGCGGGAGCTCCTACAATGAGCAGTTCTTC.

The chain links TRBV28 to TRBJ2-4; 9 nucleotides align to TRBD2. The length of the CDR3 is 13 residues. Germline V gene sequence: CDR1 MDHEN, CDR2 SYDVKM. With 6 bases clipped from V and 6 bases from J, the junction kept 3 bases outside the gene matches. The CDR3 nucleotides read TGTGCCAGCAGGGCGGGAGGGCTAAACATTCAGTACTTC. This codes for CASRAGGLNIQYF.

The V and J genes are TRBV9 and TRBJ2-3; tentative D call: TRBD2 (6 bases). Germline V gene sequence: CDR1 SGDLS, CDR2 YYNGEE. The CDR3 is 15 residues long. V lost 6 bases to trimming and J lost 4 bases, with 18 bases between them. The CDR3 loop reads CASNDLGLGSDTQYF. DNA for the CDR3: TGTGCCAGCAACGACCTGGGACTCGGGTCAGATACGCAGTATTTT.

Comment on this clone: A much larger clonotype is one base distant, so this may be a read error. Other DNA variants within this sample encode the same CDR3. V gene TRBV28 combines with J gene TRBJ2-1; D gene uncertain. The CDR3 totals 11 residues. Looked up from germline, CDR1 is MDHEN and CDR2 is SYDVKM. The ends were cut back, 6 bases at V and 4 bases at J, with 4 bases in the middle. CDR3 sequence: CASRLYNEQFF. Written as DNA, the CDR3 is TGTGCCAGCAGACTATACAATGAGCAGTTCTTC.

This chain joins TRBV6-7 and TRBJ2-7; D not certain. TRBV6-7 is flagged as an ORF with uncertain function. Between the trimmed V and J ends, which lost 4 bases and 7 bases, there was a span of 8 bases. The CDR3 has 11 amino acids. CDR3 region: CASSFYWEQYF. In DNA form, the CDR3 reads TGTGCCAGCAGTTTTTACTGGGAGCAGTACTTC.

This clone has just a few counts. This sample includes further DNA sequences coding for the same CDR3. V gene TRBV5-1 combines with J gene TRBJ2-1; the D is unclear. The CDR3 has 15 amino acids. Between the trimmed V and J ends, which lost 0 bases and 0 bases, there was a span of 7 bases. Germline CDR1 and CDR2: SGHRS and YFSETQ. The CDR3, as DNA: TGCGCCAGCAGCTTGGATAGACCCTCCTACAATGAGCAGTTCTTC. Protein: CASSLDRPSYNEQFF.

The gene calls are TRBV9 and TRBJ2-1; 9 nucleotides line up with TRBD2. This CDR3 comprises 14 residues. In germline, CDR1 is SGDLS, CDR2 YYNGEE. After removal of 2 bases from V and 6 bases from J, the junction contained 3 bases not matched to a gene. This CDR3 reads CASSVRLAVNEQFF. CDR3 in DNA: TGTGCCAGCAGCGTCCGACTAGCGGTCAATGAGCAGTTCTTC.

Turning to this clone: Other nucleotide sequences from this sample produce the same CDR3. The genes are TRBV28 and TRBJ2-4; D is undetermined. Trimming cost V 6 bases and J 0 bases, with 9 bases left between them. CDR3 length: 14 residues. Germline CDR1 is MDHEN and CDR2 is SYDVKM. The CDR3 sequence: CASSPNLAKNIQYF. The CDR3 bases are TGTGCCAGCAGCCCCAACTTAGCCAAAAACATTCAGTACTTC.

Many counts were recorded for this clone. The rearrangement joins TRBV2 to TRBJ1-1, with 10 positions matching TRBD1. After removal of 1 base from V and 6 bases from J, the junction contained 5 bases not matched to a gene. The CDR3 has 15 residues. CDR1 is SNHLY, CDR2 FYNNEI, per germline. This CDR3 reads CASSEGGQGMAEAFF. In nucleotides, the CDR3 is TGTGCCAGCAGTGAAGGGGGACAGGGGATGGCTGAAGCTTTCTTT.

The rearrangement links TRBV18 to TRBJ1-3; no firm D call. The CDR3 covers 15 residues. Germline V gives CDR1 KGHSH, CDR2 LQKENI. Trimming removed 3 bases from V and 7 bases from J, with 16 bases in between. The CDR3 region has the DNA TGTGCCAGCTCACCTTCGGAGGGATTTGGGAACACCATATATTTT. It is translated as CASSPSEGFGNTIYF.

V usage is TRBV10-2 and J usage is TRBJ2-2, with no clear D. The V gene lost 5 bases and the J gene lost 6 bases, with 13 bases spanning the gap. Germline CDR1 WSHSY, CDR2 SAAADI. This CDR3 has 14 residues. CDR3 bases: TGCGCCAGCAGTTCCCGGCGATCCGCCGGGGAGCTGTTTTTT. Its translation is CASSSRRSAGELFF.

The CDR3 DNA sequence: TGTGCCAGTAGTGCTAACAGGGAAGCAGGCACCTTC. As protein: CASSANREAGTF. V and J are TRBV19 and TRBJ1-2; maybe TRBD1 (6 bases). The CDR3 has 12 residues. Germline V gene lookup returns CDR1 LNHDA and CDR2 SQIVND (reference sequence). V gave up 5 bases and J gave up 13 bases, with 17 bases separating them.

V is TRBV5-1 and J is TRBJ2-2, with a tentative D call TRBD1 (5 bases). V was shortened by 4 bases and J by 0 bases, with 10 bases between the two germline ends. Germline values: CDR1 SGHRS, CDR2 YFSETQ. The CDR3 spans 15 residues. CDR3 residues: CASSVGAANTGELFF. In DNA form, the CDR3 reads TGCGCCAGCAGCGTAGGGGCCGCGAACACCGGGGAGCTGTTTTTT. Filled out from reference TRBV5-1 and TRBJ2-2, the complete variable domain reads KAGVTQTPRYLIKTRGQQVTLSCSPISGHRSVSWYQQTPGQGLQFLFEYFSETQRNKGNFPGRFSGRQFSNSRSEMNVSTLELGDSALYLCASSVGAANTGELFFGEGSRLTVL.